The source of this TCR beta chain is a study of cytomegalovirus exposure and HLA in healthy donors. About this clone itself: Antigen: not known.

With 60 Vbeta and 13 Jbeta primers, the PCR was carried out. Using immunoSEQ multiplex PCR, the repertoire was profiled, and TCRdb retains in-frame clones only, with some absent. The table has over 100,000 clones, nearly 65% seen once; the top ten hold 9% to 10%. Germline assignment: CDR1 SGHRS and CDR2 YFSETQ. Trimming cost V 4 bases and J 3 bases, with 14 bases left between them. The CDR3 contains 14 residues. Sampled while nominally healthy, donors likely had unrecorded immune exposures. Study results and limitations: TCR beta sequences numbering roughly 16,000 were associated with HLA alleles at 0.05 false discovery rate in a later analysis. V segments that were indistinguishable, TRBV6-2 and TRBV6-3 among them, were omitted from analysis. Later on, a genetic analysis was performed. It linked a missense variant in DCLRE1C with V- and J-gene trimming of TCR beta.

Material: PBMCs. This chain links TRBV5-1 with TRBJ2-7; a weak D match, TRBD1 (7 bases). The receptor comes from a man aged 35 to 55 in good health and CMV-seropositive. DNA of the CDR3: TGCGCCAGCAGCACTCAGGGGGGAGGCTACGAGCAGTACTTC. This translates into CASSTQGGGYEQYF.